The 6 T cell receptor beta chains listed next were all sequenced from one sample in a study of Ad26.COV2.S vaccination and SARS-CoV-2 variants. TCRdb keeps only in-frame clones here, not all; method: immunoSEQ multiplex PCR. This table holds 300,000 to 350,000 clones, about 82% found once. The treatment here: roughly 19 received Ad26.COV2.S at low or high dose, single or two shots; 5 received placebo; per-sample allocation not given. The study sampled participants on day 63 after the first vaccine or placebo injection. The sequences come from peripheral blood, collected in a trial of Ad26.COV2.S vaccine versus placebo. The source is a person between 18 and 65 years old who received the Ad26.COV2.S COVID-19 vaccine or a placebo.

V is TRBV5-1 and J is TRBJ2-3, with 8 bases identical to TRBD1. This CDR3 spans 16 amino acids. The junction had 9 bases not matched to a gene; V was cut back by 0 bases and J by 6 bases. Germline CDR1 and CDR2: SGHRS and YFSETQ. The CDR3: CASSLEGTGSWDTQYF. CDR3 nucleotide sequence: TGCGCCAGCAGCTTGGAAGGGACAGGCAGTTGGGATACGCAGTATTTT.

This chain uses TRBV19 with TRBJ1-2; D is unclear. V was trimmed by 3 bases and J by 3 bases, leaving 8 bases between them. This CDR3 comprises 13 residues. Germline V gene lookup returns CDR1 LNHDA and CDR2 SQIVND (reference sequence). The CDR3 region is CASSMSRHYGYTF. In nucleotides, the CDR3 is TGTGCCAGTAGTATGTCCAGACACTATGGCTACACCTTC. Full variable domain (outside the CDR3, taken from reference TRBV19 and TRBJ1-2): DGGITQSPKYLFRKEGQNVTLSCEQNLNHDAMYWYRQDPGQGLRLIYYSQIVNDFQKGDIAEGYSVSREKKESFPLTVTSAQKNPTAFYLCASSMSRHYGYTFGSGTRLTVV.

This clone was seen just once. The chain couples TRBV13 to TRBJ2-2; 8 bases agree with TRBD1. This CDR3 spans 15 amino acids. CDR1 PRHDT and CDR2 FYEKMQ come from the germline V gene (reference sequence). The J segment lost 0 bases and the V segment lost 4 bases, leaving 1 base of the junction unmatched. The CDR3, as DNA: TGTGCCAGCAGCTCGACAGGGGCGAACACCGGGGAGCTGTTTTTT. This gives the protein CASSSTGANTGELFF.

CDR3 residues: CASRVVSEAQYF. The CDR3 DNA reads as TGTGCCAGCAGAGTAGTAAGTGAGGCGCAGTATTTT. The chain combines TRBV2 with TRBJ2-3, with unresolved D. The germline V and J ends were trimmed by 6 bases and 10 bases, with 14 bases remaining between them. CDR3 length: 12 residues. From germline, CDR1 is SNHLY and CDR2 FYNNEI. Together with reference TRBV2 and TRBJ2-3, the CDR3 gives the full variable domain: EPEVTQTPSHQVTQMGQEVILRCVPISNHLYFYWYRQILGQKVEFLVSFYNNEISEKSEIFDDQFSVERPDGSNFTLKIRSTKLEDSAMYFCASRVVSEAQYFGPGTRLTVL.

V is TRBV29-1 and J is TRBJ2-7, with 9 bases aligning to TRBD1. The V segment lost 1 base and the J segment 3 bases; nucleotides outside the gene matches: 7. Germline V gene sequence: CDR1 SQVTM, CDR2 ANQGSEA. This CDR3 is built from 15 residues. The CDR3 coding sequence is TGCAGCGTTGAAGGGGGGACAGGGTATAACTACGAGCAGTACTTC. Its protein is CSVEGGTGYNYEQYF.

The DNA for the CDR3 is TGTGCCAGCAGCGTAAACAGGGAGAACTATGGCTACACCTTC. Amino acid sequence: CASSVNRENYGYTF. The V and J genes are TRBV9 and TRBJ1-2; weak D call: TRBD1 (6 bases). The CDR3 has 14 amino acids. V lost 1 base and J 2 bases, leaving 9 bases between the germline ends. Germline lookup yields CDR1 SGDLS and CDR2 YYNGEE.